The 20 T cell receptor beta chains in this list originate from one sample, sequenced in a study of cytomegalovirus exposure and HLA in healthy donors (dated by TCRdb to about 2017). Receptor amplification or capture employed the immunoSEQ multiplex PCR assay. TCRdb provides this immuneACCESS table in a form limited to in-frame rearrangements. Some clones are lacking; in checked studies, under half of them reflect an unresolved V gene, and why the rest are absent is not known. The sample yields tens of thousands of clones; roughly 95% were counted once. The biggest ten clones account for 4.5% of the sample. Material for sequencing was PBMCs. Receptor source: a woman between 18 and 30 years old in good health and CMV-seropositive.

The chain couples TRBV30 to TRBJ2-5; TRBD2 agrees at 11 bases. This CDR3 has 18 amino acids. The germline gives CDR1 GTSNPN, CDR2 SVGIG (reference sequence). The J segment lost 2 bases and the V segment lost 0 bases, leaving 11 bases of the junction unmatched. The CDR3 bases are TGTGCCTGGAGTGTACTTCCTCGGCGACTAGCGGGACAAGAGACCCAGTACTTC. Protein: CAWSVLPRRLAGQETQYF.

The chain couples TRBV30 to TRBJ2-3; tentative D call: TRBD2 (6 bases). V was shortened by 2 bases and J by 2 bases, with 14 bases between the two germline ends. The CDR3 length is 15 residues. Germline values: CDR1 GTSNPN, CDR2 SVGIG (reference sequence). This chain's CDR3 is CAWSLSGRTTDTQYF. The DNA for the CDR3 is TGTGCCTGGAGTCTGAGTGGGAGGACCACAGATACGCAGTATTTT.

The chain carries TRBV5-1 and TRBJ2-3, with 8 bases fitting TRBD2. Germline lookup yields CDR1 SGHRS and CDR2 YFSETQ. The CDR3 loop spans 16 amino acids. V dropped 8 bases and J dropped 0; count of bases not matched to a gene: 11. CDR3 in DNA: TGCGCCAGTAAGGGGATAGCGGGGCTTAGCACAGATACGCAGTATTTT. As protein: CASKGIAGLSTDTQYF.

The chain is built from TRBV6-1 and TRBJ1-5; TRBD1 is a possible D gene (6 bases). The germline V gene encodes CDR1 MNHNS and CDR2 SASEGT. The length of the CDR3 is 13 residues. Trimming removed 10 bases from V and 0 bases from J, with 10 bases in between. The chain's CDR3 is CATHRDSNQPQHF. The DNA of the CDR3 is TGTGCCACCCACAGGGATAGCAATCAGCCCCAGCATTTT.

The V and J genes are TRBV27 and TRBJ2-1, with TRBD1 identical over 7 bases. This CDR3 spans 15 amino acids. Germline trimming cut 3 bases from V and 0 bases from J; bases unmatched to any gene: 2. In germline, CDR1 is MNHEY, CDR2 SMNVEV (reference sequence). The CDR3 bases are TGTGCCAGCAGTTTCAGGGGGTACTCCTACAATGAGCAGTTCTTC. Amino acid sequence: CASSFRGYSYNEQFF.

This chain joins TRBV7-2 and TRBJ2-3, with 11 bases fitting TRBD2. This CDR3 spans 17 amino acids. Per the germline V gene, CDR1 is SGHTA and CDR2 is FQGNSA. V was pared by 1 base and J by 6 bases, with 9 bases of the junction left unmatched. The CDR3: CASSLGSLAGGSDTQYF. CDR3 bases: TGTGCCAGCAGCTTAGGGAGTCTAGCGGGAGGAAGCGATACGCAGTATTTT.

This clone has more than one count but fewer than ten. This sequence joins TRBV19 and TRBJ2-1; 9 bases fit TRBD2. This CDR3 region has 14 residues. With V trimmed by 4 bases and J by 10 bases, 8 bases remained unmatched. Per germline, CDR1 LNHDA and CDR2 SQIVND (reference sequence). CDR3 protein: CASSRVAGAIEQFF. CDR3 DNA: TGTGCCAGTAGTAGGGTAGCGGGAGCCATCGAGCAGTTCTTC. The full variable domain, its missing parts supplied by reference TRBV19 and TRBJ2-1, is DGGITQSPKYLFRKEGQNVTLSCEQNLNHDAMYWYRQDPGQGLRLIYYSQIVNDFQKGDIAEGYSVSREKKESFPLTVTSAQKNPTAFYLCASSRVAGAIEQFFGPGTRLTVL.

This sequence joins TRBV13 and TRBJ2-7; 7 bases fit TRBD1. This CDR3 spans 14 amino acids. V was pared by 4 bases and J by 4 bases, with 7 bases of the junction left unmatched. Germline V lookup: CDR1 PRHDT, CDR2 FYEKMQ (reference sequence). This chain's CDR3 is CASSSPGQIYEQYF. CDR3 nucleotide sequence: TGTGCCAGCAGCTCTCCGGGACAGATTTACGAGCAGTACTTC. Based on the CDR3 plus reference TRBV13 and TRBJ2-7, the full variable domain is AAGVIQSPRHLIKEKRETATLKCYPIPRHDTVYWYQQGPGQDPQFLISFYEKMQSDKGSIPDRFSAQQFSDYHSELNMSSLELGDSALYFCASSSPGQIYEQYFGPGTRLTVT.

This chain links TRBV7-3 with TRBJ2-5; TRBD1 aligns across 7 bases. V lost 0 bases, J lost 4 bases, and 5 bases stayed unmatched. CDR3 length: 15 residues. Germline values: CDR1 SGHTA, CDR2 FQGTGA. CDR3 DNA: TGTGCCAGCAGCTTAACGGGGGCAGGGGGAGAGACCCAGTACTTC. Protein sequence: CASSLTGAGGETQYF. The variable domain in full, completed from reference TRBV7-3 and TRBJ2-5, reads GAGVSQTPSNKVTEKGKYVELRCDPISGHTALYWYRQSLGQGPEFLIYFQGTGAADDSGLPNDRFFAVRPEGSVSTLKIQRTERGDSAVYLCASSLTGAGGETQYFGPGTRLLVL.

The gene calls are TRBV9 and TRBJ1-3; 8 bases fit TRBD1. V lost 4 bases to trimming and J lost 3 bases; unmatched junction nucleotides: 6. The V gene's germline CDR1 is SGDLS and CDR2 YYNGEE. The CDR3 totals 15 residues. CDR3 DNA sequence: TGTGCCAGCAGCCAAGACAGGGGTAATGGAAACACCATATATTTT. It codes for CASSQDRGNGNTIYF.

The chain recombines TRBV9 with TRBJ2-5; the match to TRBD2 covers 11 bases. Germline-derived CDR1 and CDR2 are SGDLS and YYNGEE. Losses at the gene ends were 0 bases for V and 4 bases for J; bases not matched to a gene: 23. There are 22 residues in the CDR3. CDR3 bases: TGTGCCAGCAGCGTAGAGGACGTGCCCCGAGGCGGGACTAGCGGAGTCCGAGAGACCCAGTACTTC. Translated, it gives CASSVEDVPRGGTSGVRETQYF. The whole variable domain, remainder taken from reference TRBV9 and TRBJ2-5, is DSGVTQTPKHLITATGQRVTLRCSPRSGDLSVYWYQQSLDQGLQFLIQYYNGEERAKGNILERFSAQQFPDLHSELNLSSLELGDSALYFCASSVEDVPRGGTSGVRETQYFGPGTRLLVL.

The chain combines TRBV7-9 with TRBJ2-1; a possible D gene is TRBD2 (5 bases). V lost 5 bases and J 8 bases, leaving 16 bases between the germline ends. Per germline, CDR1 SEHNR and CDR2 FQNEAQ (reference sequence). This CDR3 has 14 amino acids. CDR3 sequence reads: CASSRELASDEQFF. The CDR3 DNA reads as TGTGCCAGCAGCCGAGAGCTAGCATCGGATGAGCAGTTCTTC.

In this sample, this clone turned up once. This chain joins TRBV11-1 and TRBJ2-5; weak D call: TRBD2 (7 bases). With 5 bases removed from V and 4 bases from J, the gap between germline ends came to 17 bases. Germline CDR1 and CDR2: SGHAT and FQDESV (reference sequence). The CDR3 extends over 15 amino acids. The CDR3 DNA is TGTGCCAGCAGCAGGTTGGTCGGGGGGCCAGAGACCCAGTACTTC. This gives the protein CASSRLVGGPETQYF.

For the CDR3, the DNA is TGTGCCAGCAGACCGGGACTAGCGGGAGGGGATCACACAGATACGCAGTATTTT. This gives the protein CASRPGLAGGDHTDTQYF. The chain has TRBV7-9 and TRBJ2-3; 16 bases are shared with TRBD2. V lost 6 bases and J lost 2; bases outside the gene matches: 8. Germline V CDR1 and CDR2: SEHNR, FQNEAQ (reference sequence). There are 18 residues in the CDR3.

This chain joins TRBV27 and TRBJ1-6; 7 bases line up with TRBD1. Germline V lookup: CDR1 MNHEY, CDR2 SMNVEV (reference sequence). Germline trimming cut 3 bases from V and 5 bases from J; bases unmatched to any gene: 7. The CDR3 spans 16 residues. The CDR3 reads CASSFQGGLNNSPLHF. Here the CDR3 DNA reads TGTGCCAGCAGTTTTCAGGGGGGCTTGAATAATTCACCCCTCCACTTT.

The CDR3 DNA reads TGTGCCAGTAGTTCGTCCGGGAGGGATGGCTACACCTTC. This gives the protein CASSSSGRDGYTF. V usage is TRBV19 and J usage is TRBJ1-2; D is uncertain. Trimming took 5 bases from V and 6 from J, leaving 13 bases between them. The CDR3 extends over 13 amino acids. Germline V gives CDR1 LNHDA, CDR2 SQIVND (reference sequence).

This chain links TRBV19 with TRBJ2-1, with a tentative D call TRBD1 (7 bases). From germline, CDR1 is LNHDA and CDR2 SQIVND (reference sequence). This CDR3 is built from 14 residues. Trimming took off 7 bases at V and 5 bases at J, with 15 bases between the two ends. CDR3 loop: CASKSGGGDNEQFF. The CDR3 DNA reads TGTGCCAGTAAATCAGGGGGAGGAGACAATGAGCAGTTCTTC.

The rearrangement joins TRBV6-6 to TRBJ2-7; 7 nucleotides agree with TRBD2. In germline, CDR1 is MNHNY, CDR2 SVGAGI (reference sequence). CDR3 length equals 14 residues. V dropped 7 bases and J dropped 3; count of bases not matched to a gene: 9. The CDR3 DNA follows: TGTGCCAGCAACCCTACTAGCGAGCACTACGAGCAGTACTTC. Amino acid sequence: CASNPTSEHYEQYF.

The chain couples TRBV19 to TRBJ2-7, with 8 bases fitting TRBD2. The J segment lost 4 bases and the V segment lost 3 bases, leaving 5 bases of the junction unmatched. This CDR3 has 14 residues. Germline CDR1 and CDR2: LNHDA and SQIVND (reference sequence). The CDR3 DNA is TGTGCCAGTAGTATTACAGCGGGAGAGTACGAGCAGTACTTC. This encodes CASSITAGEYEQYF.

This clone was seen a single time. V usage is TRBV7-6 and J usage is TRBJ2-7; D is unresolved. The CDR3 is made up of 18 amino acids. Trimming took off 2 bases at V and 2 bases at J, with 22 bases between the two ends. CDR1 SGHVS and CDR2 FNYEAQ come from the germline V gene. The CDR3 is CASSLNPIAPTTAYEQYF. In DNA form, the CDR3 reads TGTGCCAGCAGCTTAAATCCCATAGCCCCCACCACGGCCTACGAGCAGTACTTC.